The entry below gives a single T cell receptor (beta chain) sequence along with its context. Using immunoSEQ multiplex PCR, the repertoire was profiled, and TCRdb retains in-frame clones only, with some absent. The sample carries over 65,000 clones, about 90% recorded once. The data were taken from a study of neoadjuvant anti-PD-1 for oral cavity cancer. Overall study: Non-progressing patients received a fourth nivolumab dose near day 43, then surgery on days 50-56.

Germline values: CDR1 MDHEN, CDR2 SYDVKM. After removal of 5 bases from V and 9 bases from J, the junction contained 5 bases not matched to a gene. The CDR3 loop spans 12 amino acids. Time point of the sample: after neoadjuvant nivolumab, at surgical resection. Blood cells were analyzed directly, without culture or expansion. The sequence came from a person aged 35-79 years with oral cavity squamous cell carcinoma. The source material was PBMCs, sampled after nivolumab (anti-PD-1) treatment. The chain employs TRBV28 and TRBJ1-1, with TRBD1 matching over 8 bases. CDR3 region: CASSLRTGKAFF. The CDR3 region has the DNA TGTGCCAGCAGTCTGCGGACAGGGAAAGCTTTCTTT.